This T cell receptor (beta chain) was obtained from a study of CD8 T cells in ankylosing spondylitis. The V and J ends lost 2 bases and 11 bases respectively, with 13 bases between them. The CDR3 is 13 residues long. A single record per CDR3 protein comes from TCRdb applying MiXCR to the 5' RACE reads. The sample shows just over 300,000 distinct CDR3 sequences, roughly 20% of them seen only once. This clonotype was found a few times. This chain links TRBV12-3 or TRBV12-4 with TRBJ1-5, with D hard to call. This TCR came from a female donor with ankylosing spondylitis or in good health (not recorded which). The source material was blood, either unsorted or a sorted T cell fraction (not recorded which). The CDR3, as DNA: TGTGCCAGCAGTTTAACTTTAACCATGTCCCAGCATTTT. As protein: CASSLTLTMSQHF.